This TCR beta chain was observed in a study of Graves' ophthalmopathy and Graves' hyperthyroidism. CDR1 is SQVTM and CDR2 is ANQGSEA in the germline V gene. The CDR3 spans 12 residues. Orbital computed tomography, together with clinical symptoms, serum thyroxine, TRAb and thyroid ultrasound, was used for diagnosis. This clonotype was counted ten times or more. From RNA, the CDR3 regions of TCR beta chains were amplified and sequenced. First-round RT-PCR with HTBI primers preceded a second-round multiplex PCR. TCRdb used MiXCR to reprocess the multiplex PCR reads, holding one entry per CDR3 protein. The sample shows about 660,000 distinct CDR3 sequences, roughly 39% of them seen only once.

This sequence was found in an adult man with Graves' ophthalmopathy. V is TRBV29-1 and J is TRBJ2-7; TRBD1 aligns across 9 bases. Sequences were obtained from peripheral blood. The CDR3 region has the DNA TGCAGTGCCGGGACAGGGCCCTACGAGCAGTACTTC. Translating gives CSAGTGPYEQYF.